Listed here are 31 T cell receptor beta chains from one sample, sequenced in a study of T cells in Graves' hyperthyroidism and ophthalmopathy. The CDR3 regions of TCR beta were amplified from RNA transcripts. HTBI primers were used for first-round RT-PCR of the TCR CDR3. MiXCR was run by TCRdb on the multiplex PCR reads, yielding one entry per CDR3 protein. The sample consists of around 520,000 distinct CDR3 sequences, 13% to 15% of them appearing once. Sequencing input: blood. Receptors were obtained from a woman aged 40 to 50 with Graves' hyperthyroidism.

This clonotype came up many times. V usage is TRBV18 and J usage is TRBJ2-2, with D possibly being TRBD2 (5 bases). Trimming removed 2 bases at V and 3 bases at J, with 13 bases between. Germline-derived CDR1 and CDR2 are KGHSH and LQKENI. The CDR3 has 16 residues. CDR3 amino acids: CASSPGWVSDTGELFF. The CDR3 bases are TGTGCCAGCTCACCAGGATGGGTTAGCGACACCGGGGAGCTGTTTTTT.

This clonotype appeared many times. V usage is TRBV5-1 and J usage is TRBJ2-2; 9 bases agree with TRBD2. Unmatched junction bases numbered 13, after V lost 3 bases and J lost 7 bases. The CDR3 covers 17 residues. Germline values: CDR1 SGHRS, CDR2 YFSETQ. CDR3 residues: CASSSQRLAVGRGELFF. CDR3 nucleotides: TGCGCCAGCAGCTCCCAAAGACTAGCGGTTGGACGCGGGGAGCTGTTTTTT. Full variable domain (rest looked up from reference TRBV5-1 and TRBJ2-2): KAGVTQTPRYLIKTRGQQVTLSCSPISGHRSVSWYQQTPGQGLQFLFEYFSETQRNKGNFPGRFSGRQFSNSRSEMNVSTLELGDSALYLCASSSQRLAVGRGELFFGEGSRLTVL.

The CDR3 loop is CSARELRDSSYNEQFF. In nucleotides, the CDR3 is TGCAGTGCTAGAGAATTACGGGACAGCTCCTACAATGAGCAGTTCTTC. The V and J genes are TRBV20-1 and TRBJ2-1; 7 bases line up with TRBD1. Germline CDR1 DFQATT, CDR2 SNEGSKA (reference sequence). The CDR3 is made up of 16 amino acids. The V and J ends lost 0 bases and 0 bases, in that order; junction bases with no gene match: 5.

This clonotype was detected a few times. The chain joins TRBV14 to TRBJ1-2; D is unresolved. Germline V lookup: CDR1 SGHDN, CDR2 FVKESK. This CDR3 comprises 10 residues. Trimming stripped 6 bases from V and 8 bases from J, with 7 bases between. The CDR3 loop is CASSARGYTF. The CDR3 DNA sequence: TGTGCCAGCAGTGCCAGGGGCTACACCTTC.

This clonotype has ten or more counts. The V call is TRBV20-1, the J call TRBJ2-1; unclear D gene. CDR1 DFQATT and CDR2 SNEGSKA come from the germline V gene (reference sequence). There are 15 residues in the CDR3. The V and J ends lost 7 bases and 0 bases respectively, with 16 bases between them. The CDR3 loop is CSDTHSRVSYNEQFF. CDR3 bases: TGCAGTGACACACATAGCAGAGTCTCCTACAATGAGCAGTTCTTC.

V is TRBV10-3 and J is TRBJ2-5; D might be TRBD1 (6 bases). V lost 0 bases and J lost 2, with 7 bases in between. The CDR3 covers 14 residues. CDR1 is ENHRY, CDR2 SYGVKD, per germline. CDR3 bases: TGTGCCATCAGTGAGTCGGGACAACAAGAGACCCAGTACTTC. Translated: CAISESGQQETQYF.

This clonotype was seen many times. The J gene is TRBJ2-1, the V gene TRBV20-1; possibly TRBD2 for D (5 bases). The CDR3 is 14 residues long. V lost 3 bases and J 6 bases, leaving 15 bases between the germline ends. In germline, CDR1 is DFQATT, CDR2 SNEGSKA (reference sequence). The CDR3 reads CSARVANRGNEQFF. CDR3 in DNA: TGCAGTGCTAGGGTCGCGAATCGGGGCAATGAGCAGTTCTTC.

This clonotype was counted only a few times. The J gene is TRBJ2-3, the V gene TRBV3-1; tentative D call: TRBD2 (6 bases). Per germline, CDR1 LGHDT and CDR2 YNNKEL (reference sequence). Between the trimmed V and J ends, which lost 2 bases and 5 bases, there was a span of 14 bases. The CDR3 runs 15 residues. The CDR3 nucleotides are TGTGCCAGCAGCCAACGAAGCGGGTTTGAAGATACGCAGTATTTT. Amino acids: CASSQRSGFEDTQYF.

This clonotype came up a few times. The rearrangement joins TRBV10-3 to TRBJ2-2; 7 nucleotides match TRBD2. J lost 1 base, V lost 10 bases, and 6 bases had no gene match. Per germline, CDR1 ENHRY and CDR2 SYGVKD. CDR3 length: 14 residues. CDR3 region: CASLRGGNTGELFF. The CDR3 bases are TGTGCCAGTCTGCGCGGGGGGAACACCGGGGAGCTGTTTTTT.

In its sample, this clonotype was seen many times. This sequence joins TRBV27 and TRBJ2-3; 13 nucleotides line up with TRBD2. The CDR3 has 16 amino acids. CDR1 is MNHEY and CDR2 is SMNVEV in the germline V gene (reference sequence). J was trimmed by 5 bases and V by 6 bases; bases with no gene match: 8. The CDR3 nucleotides read TGTGCCAGCAGCCGAGGACTAGCGGGAGAAATAGATACGCAGTATTTT. Its protein is CASSRGLAGEIDTQYF.

This clonotype turned up a few times. The chain uses TRBV28 and TRBJ1-5; no clear D gene. The germline V and J ends were trimmed by 4 bases and 1 base, with 2 bases remaining between them. From germline, CDR1 is MDHEN and CDR2 SYDVKM. The CDR3 runs 12 residues. CDR3 DNA sequence: TGTGCCAGCAGTTGGAGCAATCAGCCCCAGCATTTT. Residues: CASSWSNQPQHF.

This clonotype has ten or more counts. The chain has TRBV5-1 and TRBJ2-1, with TRBD2 matching 7 bases. From germline, CDR1 is SGHRS and CDR2 YFSETQ. This CDR3 contains 15 residues. V was pared by 1 base and J by 4 bases, with 5 bases of the junction left unmatched. CDR3 sequence reads: CASSLSEAGYNEQFF. For the CDR3, the DNA is TGCGCCAGCAGCTTGAGCGAAGCGGGATACAATGAGCAGTTCTTC. Full variable domain (remainder filled in from reference TRBV5-1 and TRBJ2-1): KAGVTQTPRYLIKTRGQQVTLSCSPISGHRSVSWYQQTPGQGLQFLFEYFSETQRNKGNFPGRFSGRQFSNSRSEMNVSTLELGDSALYLCASSLSEAGYNEQFFGPGTRLTVL.

This clonotype was detected only a few times. The chain is built from TRBV9 and TRBJ2-2; 8 nucleotides agree with TRBD2. The V segment lost 2 bases and the J segment 6 bases; nucleotides outside the gene matches: 6. CDR3 length: 15 residues. Looked up from germline, CDR1 is SGDLS and CDR2 is YYNGEE. DNA for the CDR3: TGTGCCAGCAGCGTGACGGGACTAGATTCCGGGGAGCTGTTTTTT. Amino acid sequence: CASSVTGLDSGELFF.

This clonotype was recorded many times. V and J are TRBV7-2 and TRBJ1-2; D is perhaps TRBD1 (6 bases). V lost 1 base, J lost 7 bases, and 19 bases lay in between. Germline V gene data show CDR1 as SGHTA and CDR2 as FQGNSA. CDR3 length: 16 amino acids. CDR3 nucleotides: TGTGCCAGCAGCTTAGATTCCACAGGGTCGGACCTTGGCTACACCTTC. This codes for CASSLDSTGSDLGYTF.

In this sample, this clonotype turned up a few times. V and J are TRBV6-5 and TRBJ2-5; TRBD1 or TRBD2 may be the D gene (6 bases each). This CDR3 has 20 amino acids. Per the germline V gene, CDR1 is MNHEY and CDR2 is SVGAGI. V lost 0 bases and J 5 bases, leaving 28 bases between the germline ends. The CDR3 is CASSYSAGHPFLEDSETQYF. The CDR3, as DNA: TGTGCCAGCAGTTACTCGGCGGGACACCCTTTTCTAGAGGACTCGGAGACCCAGTACTTC.

This clonotype was counted many times. The V call is TRBV12-5, the J call TRBJ1-2; D possibly corresponds to TRBD1 (6 bases). CDR3 length equals 15 residues. Germline loops: CDR1 LGHNT, CDR2 FRNRAP. Between the trimmed V and J ends, which lost 3 bases and 6 bases, there was a span of 17 bases. The CDR3 nucleotides read TGTGCTAGTGGTTTTTACAGGGCGCCGGGGGATGGCTACACCTTC. This sequence encodes CASGFYRAPGDGYTF.

This clonotype was recorded at least ten times. The V call is TRBV29-1, the J call TRBJ2-3; 7 nucleotides align to TRBD1. CDR3 length equals 14 residues. Germline CDR1 SQVTM, CDR2 ANQGSEA. With V trimmed by 4 bases and J by 4 bases, 8 bases remained unmatched. The CDR3 here is CSVGGTGVADTQYF. The CDR3 DNA reads as TGCAGCGTTGGGGGAACAGGGGTCGCAGATACGCAGTATTTT.

The chain employs TRBV2 and TRBJ2-7; TRBD1 matches 10 bases. With 6 bases clipped from V and 5 bases from J, the junction kept 7 bases outside the gene matches. CDR3 length: 14 amino acids. CDR1 is SNHLY, CDR2 FYNNEI, per germline. The CDR3 loop is CASSETGGFDEQYF. CDR3 DNA: TGTGCCAGCAGCGAGACAGGGGGCTTCGACGAGCAGTACTTC.

This clonotype was counted between two and nine times. This rearrangement joins TRBV12-3 or TRBV12-4 to TRBJ2-7, with 11 positions matching TRBD2. The V segment lost 4 bases and the J segment 3 bases; nucleotides outside the gene matches: 2. The CDR3 sequence is 14 residues long. In DNA, the CDR3 is TGTGCCAGCAGTTATGGACTAGCGGGCTACGAGCAGTACTTC. Encoded protein: CASSYGLAGYEQYF.

V and J are TRBV5-1 and TRBJ1-4; 7 bases fit TRBD1. Germline CDR1 and CDR2: SGHRS and YFSETQ. V trimming: 7 bases; J trimming: 3 bases; junction bases outside the gene matches: 6. The CDR3 totals 14 residues. CDR3 DNA sequence: TGCGCCAGCCGACAGGGATCCGCTAATGAAAAACTGTTTTTT. It encodes CASRQGSANEKLFF.

This clonotype was picked up a small number of times. The J gene is TRBJ2-7, the V gene TRBV6-2 or TRBV6-3; the match to TRBD2 covers 11 bases. Unmatched junction bases numbered 5, after V lost 6 bases and J lost 4 bases. There are 14 residues in the CDR3. Germline-derived CDR1 and CDR2 are MNHEY and SVGEGT. The CDR3 coding sequence is TGTGCCAGCAGGACTAGCGGGATCATTTACGAGCAGTACTTC. Its protein is CASRTSGIIYEQYF.

This clonotype was seen many times. The chain is built from TRBV18 and TRBJ1-3; TRBD1 matches 7 bases. V gave up 3 bases and J gave up 3 bases; unmatched junction bases: 5. Per germline, CDR1 KGHSH and CDR2 LQKENI. The CDR3 covers 15 residues. The CDR3: CASSPEGTVGNTIYF. The CDR3 DNA reads as TGTGCCAGCTCACCTGAAGGGACAGTTGGAAACACCATATATTTT. Looking up the rest from reference TRBV18 and TRBJ1-3 gives the full variable domain: NAGVMQNPRHLVRRRGQEARLRCSPMKGHSHVYWYRQLPEEGLKFMVYLQKENIIDESGMPKERFSAEFPKEGPSILRIQQVVRGDSAAYFCASSPEGTVGNTIYFGEGSWLTVV.

The chain uses TRBV20-1 and TRBJ2-3; 12 bases map to TRBD2. CDR3 size: 15 residues. Germline trimming cut 5 bases from V and 5 bases from J; bases unmatched to any gene: 8. The germline V gene encodes CDR1 DFQATT and CDR2 SNEGSKA (reference sequence). CDR3 nucleotides: TGCAGTGCTCCCCGACTAGCGGGAGTGGTAGATACGCAGTATTTT. Translated, it gives CSAPRLAGVVDTQYF.

This clonotype was counted many times. The chain carries TRBV30 and TRBJ1-6; D may be TRBD1 (5 bases). Trimming shortened V by 3 bases and J by 0 bases, and 12 bases separated the two germline ends. The CDR3 is 16 residues long. Germline-derived CDR1 and CDR2 are GTSNPN and SVGIG (reference sequence). Written as DNA, the CDR3 is TGTGCCTGGAGGGCGGCAGGGAACTCCTATAATTCACCCCTCCACTTT. Its translation: CAWRAAGNSYNSPLHF.

This clonotype was counted between two and nine times. The CDR3: CASSGAVMNTEAFF. The CDR3 DNA reads as TGTGCCAGCAGTGGAGCGGTGATGAACACTGAAGCTTTCTTT. V gene TRBV25-1 combines with J gene TRBJ1-1; no definite D call. V lost 4 bases to trimming and J lost 0 bases, with 9 bases between them. Looked up from germline, CDR1 is MGHDK and CDR2 is SYGVNS. The CDR3 length is 14 residues.

In this sample, this clonotype turned up a few times. Here the CDR3 reads CASTPGQGQYEQYF. The DNA for the CDR3 is TGTGCCAGCACCCCGGGACAGGGCCAATACGAGCAGTACTTC. The chain joins TRBV7-9 to TRBJ2-7; 9 bases line up with TRBD1. V lost 7 bases to trimming and J lost 4 bases; unmatched junction nucleotides: 8. CDR3 length equals 14 residues. CDR1 and CDR2 (germline): SEHNR, FQNEAQ (reference sequence).

The chain recombines TRBV5-6 with TRBJ2-5; D is ambiguous. The V gene's germline CDR1 is SGHDT and CDR2 YYEEEE. Trimming cost V 5 bases and J 5 bases, with 13 bases left between them. The CDR3 length is 13 residues. CDR3 region: CASRIASSETQYF. For the CDR3, the DNA is TGTGCCAGCAGGATAGCCAGTTCTGAGACCCAGTACTTC. The variable domain in full, completed from reference TRBV5-6 and TRBJ2-5, reads DAGVTQSPTHLIKTRGQQVTLRCSPKSGHDTVSWYQQALGQGPQFIFQYYEEEERQRGNFPDRFSGHQFPNYSSELNVNALLLGDSALYLCASRIASSETQYFGPGTRLLVL.

This clonotype was counted many times. The rearrangement joins TRBV20-1 to TRBJ2-7, with a possible D match to TRBD1 (5 bases). The ends were cut back, 1 base at V and 5 bases at J, with 12 bases in the middle. This CDR3 has 13 residues. Germline CDR1 reads DFQATT; CDR2 reads SNEGSKA (reference sequence). CDR3 DNA sequence: TGCAGTGCTAGAGGCAAGGGGATCGACGAGCAGTACTTC. Amino acid sequence: CSARGKGIDEQYF.

The chain uses TRBV6-5 and TRBJ1-4; possibly TRBD1 for D (6 bases). V shed 0 bases and J shed 8 bases, with 13 bases lying between them. The CDR3 is 15 residues long. Germline V lookup: CDR1 MNHEY, CDR2 SVGAGI. The CDR3 region is CASSYSTGGGEKLFF. Written as DNA, the CDR3 is TGTGCCAGCAGTTACTCGACCGGGGGCGGGGAAAAACTGTTTTTT.

Worth noting for this clonotype: Germline is not matched at one junction end, which may reflect a read error. The gene calls are TRBV6-1 and TRBJ1-1, with D tentatively TRBD1 (5 bases). The CDR3 covers 14 residues. From germline, CDR1 is MNHNS and CDR2 SASEGT. The CDR3 spells CVSSDGQGGTEAFF. CDR3 DNA sequence: TGTGTCAGCAGTGATGGTCAGGGAGGAACTGAAGCTTTCTTT.

This clonotype was seen ten or more times. The J gene is TRBJ2-7, the V gene TRBV20-1, with 10 nucleotides matching TRBD2. V shed 3 bases, J shed 4 bases, and the junction held 3 bases outside the gene matches. This CDR3 is built from 13 residues. The V gene's germline CDR1 is DFQATT and CDR2 SNEGSKA (reference sequence). CDR3 DNA: TGCAGTGCTAGGGGACTAGCGTTGTACGAGCAGTACTTC. It translates to CSARGLALYEQYF.